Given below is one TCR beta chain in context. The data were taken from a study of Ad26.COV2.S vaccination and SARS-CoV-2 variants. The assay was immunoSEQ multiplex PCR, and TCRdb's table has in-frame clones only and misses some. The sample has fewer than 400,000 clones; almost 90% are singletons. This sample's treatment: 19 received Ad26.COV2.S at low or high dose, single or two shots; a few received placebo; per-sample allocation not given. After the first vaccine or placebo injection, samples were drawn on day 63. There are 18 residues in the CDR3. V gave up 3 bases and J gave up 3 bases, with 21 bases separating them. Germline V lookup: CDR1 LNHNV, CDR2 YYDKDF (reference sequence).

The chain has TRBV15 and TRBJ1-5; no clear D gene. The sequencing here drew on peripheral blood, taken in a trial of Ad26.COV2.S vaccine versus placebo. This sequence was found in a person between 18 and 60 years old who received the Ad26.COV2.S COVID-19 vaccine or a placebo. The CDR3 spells CATSSLAWNPTINQPQHF. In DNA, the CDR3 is TGTGCCACCAGCAGCTTGGCATGGAACCCAACCATCAATCAGCCCCAGCATTTT. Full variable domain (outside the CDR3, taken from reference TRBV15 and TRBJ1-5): DAMVIQNPRYQVTQFGKPVTLSCSQTLNHNVMYWYQQKSSQAPKLLFHYYDKDFNNEADTPDNFQSRRPNTSFCFLDIRSPGLGDTAMYLCATSSLAWNPTINQPQHFGDGTRLSIL.